This TCR beta chain was found in a study of CD8+CD57+ T cells in acquired aplastic anemia. Overall study context: CD4+ cells from healthy donors averaged approximately 11 million reads. The study, taken as a whole, reports: Any difference that existed in CD8+ Simpson's diversity between patients and controls was not significant.

Comment on this clonotype: Its target is unknown.

CDR1 and CDR2 from the germline V gene are KGHDR and SFDVKD. CDR3 length: 15 amino acids. The V gene end was trimmed by 7 bases and the J gene end by 7 bases; junction bases not matched to a gene: 13. The template used for profiling TCR beta VDJ and CDR3 was genomic DNA. TCRdb reanalysed the reads using MiXCR and keeps one entry per CDR3 protein. Here the sample spans 200,000 to 250,000 distinct CDR3 sequences, approximately 35% being singletons. The sequenced sample consisted of sorted CD4+, CD8+, or CD8+CD57+ T cells (not recorded which) from PBMCs. The TCR originated in a human donor in good health, serving as a control. The V and J genes are TRBV24-1 and TRBJ2-7, with TRBD1 matching 9 bases. The CDR3 DNA follows: TGTGCCACCAGCGCTACAGGGGACAGGGCGGGTGAGCAGTACTTC. Translation gives CATSATGDRAGEQYF.